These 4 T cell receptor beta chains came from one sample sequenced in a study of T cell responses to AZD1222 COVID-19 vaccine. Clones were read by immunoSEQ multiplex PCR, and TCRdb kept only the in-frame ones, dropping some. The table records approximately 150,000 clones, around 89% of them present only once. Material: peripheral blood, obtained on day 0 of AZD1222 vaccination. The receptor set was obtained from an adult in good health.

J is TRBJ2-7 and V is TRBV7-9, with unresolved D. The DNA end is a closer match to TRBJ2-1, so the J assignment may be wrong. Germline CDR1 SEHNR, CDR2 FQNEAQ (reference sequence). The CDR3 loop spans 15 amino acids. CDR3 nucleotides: TGTGCCAGCAGCATCCGGGCCGTGACCTACAATGAGCAGTTCTTC. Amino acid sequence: CASSIRAVTYNEQFF.

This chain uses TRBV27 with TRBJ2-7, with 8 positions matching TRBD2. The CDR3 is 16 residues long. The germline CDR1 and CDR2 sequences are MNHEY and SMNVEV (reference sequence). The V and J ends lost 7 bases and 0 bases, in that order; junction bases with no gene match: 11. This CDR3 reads CASKAGRGANSYEQYF. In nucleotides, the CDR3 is TGTGCCAGCAAGGCGGGGCGGGGGGCCAACTCCTACGAGCAGTACTTC.

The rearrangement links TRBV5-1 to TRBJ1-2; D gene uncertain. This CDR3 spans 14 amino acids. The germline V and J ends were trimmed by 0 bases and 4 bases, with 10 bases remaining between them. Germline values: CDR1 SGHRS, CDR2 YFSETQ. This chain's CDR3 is CASSLEVGFYGYTF. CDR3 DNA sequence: TGCGCCAGCAGCTTGGAGGTGGGATTCTATGGCTACACCTTC.

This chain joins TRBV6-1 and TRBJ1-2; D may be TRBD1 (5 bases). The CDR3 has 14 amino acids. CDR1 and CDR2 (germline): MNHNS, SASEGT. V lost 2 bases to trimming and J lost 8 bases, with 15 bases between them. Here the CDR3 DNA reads TGTGCCAGCAGTGAATACGGGGCTCCTTCGGGCTACACCTTC. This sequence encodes CASSEYGAPSGYTF.